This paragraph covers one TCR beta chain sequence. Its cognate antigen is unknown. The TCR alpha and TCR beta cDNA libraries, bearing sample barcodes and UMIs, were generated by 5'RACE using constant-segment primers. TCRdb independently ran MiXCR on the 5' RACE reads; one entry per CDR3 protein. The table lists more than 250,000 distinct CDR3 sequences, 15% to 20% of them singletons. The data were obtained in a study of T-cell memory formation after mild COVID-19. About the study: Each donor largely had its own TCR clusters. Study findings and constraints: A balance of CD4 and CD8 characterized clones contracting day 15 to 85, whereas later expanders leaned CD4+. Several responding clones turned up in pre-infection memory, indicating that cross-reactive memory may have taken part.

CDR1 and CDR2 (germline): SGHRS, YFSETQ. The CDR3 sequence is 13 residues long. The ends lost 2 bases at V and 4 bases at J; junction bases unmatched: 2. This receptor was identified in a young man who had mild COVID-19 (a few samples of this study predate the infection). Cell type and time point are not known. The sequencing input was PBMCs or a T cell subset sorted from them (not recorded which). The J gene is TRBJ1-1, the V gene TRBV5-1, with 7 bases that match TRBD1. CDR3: CASSLGGTTEAFF. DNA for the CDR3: TGCGCCAGCAGCTTAGGGGGCACCACTGAAGCTTTCTTT.